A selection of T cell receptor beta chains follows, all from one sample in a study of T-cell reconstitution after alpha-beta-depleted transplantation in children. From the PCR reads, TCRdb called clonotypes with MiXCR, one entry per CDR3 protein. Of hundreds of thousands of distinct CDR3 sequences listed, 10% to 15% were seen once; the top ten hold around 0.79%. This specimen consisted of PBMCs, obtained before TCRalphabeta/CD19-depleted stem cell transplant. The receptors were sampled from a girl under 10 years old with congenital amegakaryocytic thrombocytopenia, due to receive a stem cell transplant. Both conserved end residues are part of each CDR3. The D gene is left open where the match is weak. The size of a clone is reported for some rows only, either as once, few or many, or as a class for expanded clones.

CDR3 protein: CSARILAGAVDTQYF; CDR3 DNA: TGCAGTGCTAGAATTCTAGCGGGAGCTGTGGATACGCAGTATTTT; D gene: TRBD2; V gene: TRBV20-1; J gene: TRBJ2-3; clone size: few
CDR3 protein: CASSPRDRTVYEHYF; CDR3 DNA: TGTGCCAGCTCTCCCCGGGACAGGACCGTCTACGAGCATTACTTC; D gene: TRBD1; V gene: TRBV18; J gene: TRBJ2-7; clone size: -
CDR3 protein: CASSLTPDEKLFF; CDR3 DNA: TGTGCCAGCAGCTTAACCCCCGATGAAAAACTGTTTTTT; D gene: -; V gene: TRBV7-3; J gene: TRBJ1-4; clone size: -
CDR3 protein: CASSLVGRGSTEAFF; CDR3 DNA: TGTGCCAGCAGCTTGGTAGGCAGGGGGAGCACTGAAGCTTTCTTT; D gene: TRBD1; V gene: TRBV5-5; J gene: TRBJ1-1; clone size: few
CDR3 protein: CASSLEEKQETQYF; CDR3 DNA: TGCGCCAGCAGCTTGGAGGAGAAACAAGAGACCCAGTACTTC; D gene: -; V gene: TRBV5-1; J gene: TRBJ2-5; clone size: many
CDR3 protein: CASSRAQGWPQHF; CDR3 DNA: TGTGCCAGCAGCAGAGCACAGGGTTGGCCCCAGCATTTT; D gene: -; V gene: TRBV25-1; J gene: TRBJ1-5; clone size: many
CDR3 protein: CASSPTHSTDTQYF; CDR3 DNA: TGTGCCAGCAGTCCGACCCATAGCACAGATACGCAGTATTTT; D gene: -; V gene: TRBV12-3/TRBV12-4; J gene: TRBJ2-3; clone size: many
CDR3 protein: CSARDLQGRTEAFF; CDR3 DNA: TGCAGTGCTAGAGACTTACAGGGGAGAACTGAAGCTTTCTTT; D gene: TRBD1; V gene: TRBV20-1; J gene: TRBJ1-1; clone size: many
CDR3 protein: CASSSNPRDSSNQPQHF; CDR3 DNA: TGTGCCAGCAGTTCGAACCCCCGGGACAGCAGCAATCAGCCCCAGCATTTT; D gene: TRBD1; V gene: TRBV6-5; J gene: TRBJ1-5; clone size: many
CDR3 protein: CASSLISLAGADEQFF; CDR3 DNA: TGCGCCAGCAGCCTAATATCCCTAGCGGGAGCGGATGAGCAGTTCTTC; D gene: TRBD2; V gene: TRBV5-1; J gene: TRBJ2-1; clone size: few
CDR3 protein: CATSRDPRTSGRARETQYF; CDR3 DNA: TGTGCCACCAGCAGAGATCCCCGGACTAGCGGGAGGGCCAGGGAGACCCAGTACTTC; D gene: TRBD2; V gene: TRBV15; J gene: TRBJ2-5; clone size: many
CDR3 protein: CSAASRAHSYEQYF; CDR3 DNA: TGCAGTGCGGCAAGCAGAGCCCACTCCTACGAGCAGTACTTC; D gene: -; V gene: TRBV20-1; J gene: TRBJ2-7; clone size: many
CDR3 protein: CAWSRGQGHEQYF; CDR3 DNA: TGTGCCTGGAGTCGTGGACAGGGTCACGAGCAGTACTTC; D gene: TRBD1; V gene: TRBV30; J gene: TRBJ2-7; clone size: few
CDR3 protein: CASSELAGRSGTDEQYF; CDR3 DNA: TGCGCCAGCAGTGAGCTAGCGGGTCGTAGCGGGACCGACGAGCAGTACTTC; D gene: TRBD2; V gene: TRBV10-2; J gene: TRBJ2-7; clone size: once
CDR3 protein: CASRPLAGGKETQYF; CDR3 DNA: TGTGCCAGCCGACCACTGGCGGGTGGAAAAGAGACCCAGTACTTC; D gene: -; V gene: TRBV6-1; J gene: TRBJ2-5; clone size: few
CDR3 protein: CASSYRSPPANYGYTF; CDR3 DNA: TGTGCCAGCAGTTACAGATCCCCGCCAGCTAACTATGGCTACACCTTC; D gene: -; V gene: TRBV6-5; J gene: TRBJ1-2; clone size: many
CDR3 protein: CASSTTSGNTGELFF; CDR3 DNA: TGCGCCAGCAGCACAACTAGCGGGAACACCGGGGAGCTGTTTTTT; D gene: TRBD2; V gene: TRBV5-1; J gene: TRBJ2-2; clone size: many
CDR3 protein: CASTKRTTLNYGYTF; CDR3 DNA: TGTGCCAGCACCAAGAGGACGACCCTTAACTATGGCTACACCTTC; D gene: -; V gene: TRBV7-2; J gene: TRBJ1-2; clone size: few
CDR3 protein: CSVGGGGDEQYF; CDR3 DNA: TGCAGCGTTGGCGGGGGAGGTGATGAGCAGTACTTC; D gene: TRBD2; V gene: TRBV29-1; J gene: TRBJ2-7; clone size: few
CDR3 protein: CASSYRTSRNNEQFF; CDR3 DNA: TGTGCCAGCAGTTACCGGACTAGCCGAAACAATGAGCAGTTCTTC; D gene: TRBD2; V gene: TRBV28; J gene: TRBJ2-1; clone size: many
CDR3 protein: CSARLDRRAGGEQYF; CDR3 DNA: TGCAGTGCTAGACTCGACAGGAGGGCCGGAGGGGAGCAGTACTTC; D gene: -; V gene: TRBV20-1; J gene: TRBJ2-7; clone size: few
CDR3 protein: CASSPQMGSGSYNEQFF; CDR3 DNA: TGTGCCAGCAGCCCCCAAATGGGCAGCGGCTCCTACAATGAGCAGTTCTTC; D gene: -; V gene: TRBV12-3/TRBV12-4; J gene: TRBJ2-1; clone size: -
CDR3 protein: CASSFFFRSAGRRDTQYF; CDR3 DNA: TGTGCCAGCAGCTTTTTCTTTCGGTCTGCGGGGAGGCGAGATACGCAGTATTTT; D gene: -; V gene: TRBV7-8; J gene: TRBJ2-3; clone size: -
CDR3 protein: CASSLMWGSYNEQFF; CDR3 DNA: TGTGCCAGCAGCTTAATGTGGGGCTCCTACAATGAGCAGTTCTTC; D gene: -; V gene: TRBV7-3; J gene: TRBJ2-1; clone size: -
CDR3 protein: CASRQTGDNQPQHF; CDR3 DNA: TGTGCCAGCAGGCAGACAGGGGACAATCAGCCCCAGCATTTT; D gene: TRBD1; V gene: TRBV28; J gene: TRBJ1-5; clone size: -
CDR3 protein: CATGGTANDPGKGGELFF; CDR3 DNA: TGTGCCACAGGCGGGACAGCTAACGACCCGGGCAAAGGGGGGGAGCTGTTTTTT; D gene: -; V gene: TRBV10-3; J gene: TRBJ2-2; clone size: few
CDR3 protein: CASSLFTFNTGELFF; CDR3 DNA: TGCGCCAGCAGCTTGTTTACCTTCAACACCGGGGAGCTGTTTTTT; D gene: -; V gene: TRBV5-1; J gene: TRBJ2-2; clone size: many
CDR3 protein: CAISESNGQGRGKLFF; CDR3 DNA: TGTGCCATCAGTGAGTCTAACGGGCAGGGGCGAGGAAAACTGTTTTTT; D gene: -; V gene: TRBV10-3; J gene: TRBJ1-4; clone size: many
CDR3 protein: CSAMTGVNYNEQFF; CDR3 DNA: TGCAGTGCTATGACAGGAGTCAACTACAATGAGCAGTTCTTC; D gene: -; V gene: TRBV20-1; J gene: TRBJ2-1; clone size: many
CDR3 protein: CATFTRDDYGYTF; CDR3 DNA: TGTGCCACCTTTACCAGGGATGATTATGGCTACACCTTC; D gene: -; V gene: TRBV10-3; J gene: TRBJ1-2; clone size: many
CDR3 protein: CASTSLAKNIQYF; CDR3 DNA: TGTGCCAGCACATCACTAGCCAAAAACATTCAGTACTTC; D gene: -; V gene: TRBV19; J gene: TRBJ2-4; clone size: -
CDR3 protein: CASSTGQGARELFF; CDR3 DNA: TGTGCCAGCAGCACGGGACAGGGGGCACGGGAACTGTTTTTT; D gene: TRBD1; V gene: TRBV7-9; J gene: TRBJ1-4; clone size: many
CDR3 protein: CASSMGRKVGNQPQHF; CDR3 DNA: TGTGCCAGTAGTATGGGGAGGAAAGTGGGCAATCAGCCCCAGCATTTT; D gene: -; V gene: TRBV19; J gene: TRBJ1-5; clone size: few
CDR3 protein: CASGPGVSGQETQYF; CDR3 DNA: TGCGCCAGCGGCCCTGGGGTTAGCGGACAAGAGACCCAGTACTTC; D gene: -; V gene: TRBV5-1; J gene: TRBJ2-5; clone size: few
CDR3 protein: CASSFLGQGAPGAFF; CDR3 DNA: TGTGCCAGCAGTTTTTTGGGACAGGGGGCTCCGGGGGCTTTCTTT; D gene: TRBD1; V gene: TRBV28; J gene: TRBJ1-1; clone size: -
CDR3 protein: CASSLGVGSYEQYF; CDR3 DNA: TGCGCCAGCAGCTTGGGGGTCGGCTCCTACGAGCAGTACTTC; D gene: -; V gene: TRBV5-1; J gene: TRBJ2-7; clone size: many
CDR3 protein: CAISGTTNEKLFF; CDR3 DNA: TGTGCCATCAGTGGGACAACTAATGAAAAACTGTTTTTT; D gene: -; V gene: TRBV10-3; J gene: TRBJ1-4; clone size: many
CDR3 protein: CSASPGLAGNRNRVTQYF; CDR3 DNA: TGCAGTGCTAGTCCCGGACTAGCGGGGAACCGAAACAGAGTTACGCAGTATTTT; D gene: TRBD2; V gene: TRBV20-1; J gene: TRBJ2-3; clone size: many
CDR3 protein: CASSGVGDPQYF; CDR3 DNA: TGTGCCAGCAGCGGGGTGGGAGACCCGCAGTATTTT; D gene: -; V gene: TRBV7-2; J gene: TRBJ2-3; clone size: -
CDR3 protein: CASSQGAGTDTQYF; CDR3 DNA: TGTGCCAGCTCTCAGGGGGCCGGCACAGATACGCAGTATTTT; D gene: TRBD1; V gene: TRBV27; J gene: TRBJ2-3; clone size: many
CDR3 protein: CASSYSLREQFF; CDR3 DNA: TGTGCCAGCAGTTACTCGTTGCGTGAGCAGTTCTTC; D gene: -; V gene: TRBV6-6; J gene: TRBJ2-1; clone size: few
CDR3 protein: CATSRIVTGNYGYTF; CDR3 DNA: TGTGCCACCTCTCGGATTGTGACAGGGAACTATGGCTACACCTTC; D gene: TRBD1; V gene: TRBV6-1; J gene: TRBJ1-2; clone size: -
CDR3 protein: CASSLDRGWVTQYF; CDR3 DNA: TGTGCCAGCAGCTTAGACCGGGGTTGGGTGACCCAGTACTTC; D gene: -; V gene: TRBV7-2; J gene: TRBJ2-5; clone size: -
CDR3 protein: CSARDPGGGGDTEQFF; CDR3 DNA: TGCAGTGCTAGAGATCCTGGGGGGGGAGGGGATACTGAGCAGTTCTTC; D gene: TRBD2; V gene: TRBV20-1; J gene: TRBJ2-1; clone size: -
CDR3 protein: CSVAFGGLGPDTQYF; CDR3 DNA: TGCAGCGTTGCCTTTGGGGGTTTGGGTCCAGATACGCAGTATTTT; D gene: -; V gene: TRBV29-1; J gene: TRBJ2-3; clone size: many
CDR3 protein: CASSDPGYTGELFF; CDR3 DNA: TGCGCCAGCAGTGATCCAGGGTACACCGGGGAGCTGTTTTTT; D gene: -; V gene: TRBV10-1; J gene: TRBJ2-2; clone size: many
CDR3 protein: CASSPQGADTGELFF; CDR3 DNA: TGCGCCAGCAGCCCTCAGGGGGCGGACACCGGGGAGCTGTTTTTT; D gene: TRBD1; V gene: TRBV5-1; J gene: TRBJ2-2; clone size: few
CDR3 protein: CASSVTLNSYNEQFF; CDR3 DNA: TGTGCCAGCAGCGTTACTTTAAACTCCTACAATGAGCAGTTCTTC; D gene: -; V gene: TRBV12-3/TRBV12-4; J gene: TRBJ2-1; clone size: many
CDR3 protein: CASSPDRGLTYEQYF; CDR3 DNA: TGCGCCAGCAGCCCTGACAGGGGGCTTACCTACGAGCAGTACTTC; D gene: TRBD1; V gene: TRBV5-1; J gene: TRBJ2-7; clone size: many
CDR3 protein: CATSPWTGKTYEQYF; CDR3 DNA: TGTGCCACCAGCCCGTGGACAGGGAAGACCTACGAGCAGTACTTC; D gene: TRBD1; V gene: TRBV15; J gene: TRBJ2-7; clone size: few
CDR3 protein: CASSSGTSGTTEQFF; CDR3 DNA: TGCGCCAGCAGCTCCGGGACTAGCGGGACTACTGAGCAGTTCTTC; D gene: TRBD2; V gene: TRBV5-1; J gene: TRBJ2-1; clone size: few
CDR3 protein: CSGRLDRGGKLFF; CDR3 DNA: TGCAGCGGCCGACTGGACAGGGGTGGAAAACTGTTTTTT; D gene: TRBD1; V gene: TRBV29-1; J gene: TRBJ1-4; clone size: many